These 18 T cell receptor beta chains share one sample of origin, sequenced in a study of human T cells and chemical hapten exposure. TCRdb reprocessed the RACE reads with MiXCR, giving one entry per CDR3 protein. Here the sample spans 28,000 or so distinct CDR3 sequences, 6.5% to 9% being singletons. Time point reported: healthy volunteer bleed at 2 weeks. Unfractionated whole blood was the source of the extracted total RNA. The source material was whole blood. These receptors came from a human donor in good health. Some clones in this sample may be carry-over from other donors' samples.

The table lists this clonotype with many counts. The chain couples TRBV7-8 to TRBJ2-5; possibly TRBD2 for D (5 bases). The ends were cut back, 1 base at V and 1 base at J, with 10 bases in the middle. Germline V gene sequence: CDR1 SGHVS, CDR2 FQNEAQ. The CDR3 has 15 amino acids. Here the CDR3 DNA reads TGTGCCAGCAGCTTAGTATTTAGCGCCCAAGAGACCCAGTACTTC. Protein product: CASSLVFSAQETQYF.

Many counts were recorded for this clonotype. The chain has TRBV18 and TRBJ1-1, with D possibly matching TRBD1 (6 bases). CDR3 size: 14 residues. Trimming left V 2 bases short and J 6 bases short, with 13 bases between. Germline assignment: CDR1 KGHSH and CDR2 LQKENI. The CDR3: CASSPFRGSSEAFF. The CDR3 DNA reads as TGTGCCAGCTCACCATTCAGGGGAAGCTCTGAAGCTTTCTTT.

This clonotype was found many times. V is TRBV5-1 and J is TRBJ2-5, with TRBD1 matching over 8 bases. Per the germline V gene, CDR1 is SGHRS and CDR2 is YFSETQ. With 4 bases clipped from V and 1 base from J, the junction kept 3 bases outside the gene matches. This CDR3 comprises 14 residues. CDR3: CASSPGTGQETQYF. CDR3 bases: TGCGCCAGCAGCCCCGGGACAGGCCAAGAGACCCAGTACTTC.

This clonotype occurred many times. A much bigger clone sits one base away, suggesting this may be a read error. The chain employs TRBV2 and TRBJ1-2; D is unresolved. The CDR3 runs 12 residues. CDR1 and CDR2 from the germline V gene are SNHLY and FYNNEI. CDR3 loop: CASSEGLAGYNF. CDR3 in DNA: TGTGCCAGCAGTGAAGGGCTGGCGGGCTACAACTTC.

For this clonotype: A junction boundary mismatches the germline segment, possibly from a read error. This chain connects TRBV19 to TRBJ1-2; D is perhaps TRBD1 (6 bases). Per germline, CDR1 LNHDA and CDR2 SQIVND (reference sequence). The CDR3 loop spans 15 amino acids. CDR3 in amino acids: CASLLTGTSNYGDTF. The CDR3 DNA sequence: TGTGCCAGTCTATTAACCGGGACAAGTAACTATGGCGACACCTTC.

This clonotype was recorded many times. This chain uses TRBV14 with TRBJ2-1, with D maybe TRBD2 (6 bases). The CDR3 sequence is 14 residues long. Germline V gene sequence: CDR1 SGHDN, CDR2 FVKESK. The V end was cut by 3 bases, the J end by 7 bases, with 13 bases between. The CDR3 sequence is CASSHGNLANEQFF. CDR3 nucleotide sequence: TGTGCCAGCAGCCACGGAAACCTAGCGAATGAGCAGTTCTTC.

This clonotype occurred many times. The genes are TRBV18 and TRBJ2-7, with D possibly TRBD2 on 6 matching bases. The ends were cut back, 3 bases at V and 0 bases at J, with 15 bases in the middle. The V gene's germline CDR1 is KGHSH and CDR2 LQKENI. CDR3 length: 16 residues. CDR3 sequence reads: CASSPALTDYSYEQYF. The CDR3 DNA follows: TGTGCCAGCTCACCGGCGTTAACGGACTACTCCTACGAGCAGTACTTC.

The chain couples TRBV6-5 to TRBJ1-5; D not resolved. There are 13 residues in the CDR3. Germline V gene data show CDR1 as MNHEY and CDR2 as SVGAGI. Deletions cut 4 bases from V and 1 base from J, with 5 bases between. CDR3 protein: CASSFDSNQPQHF. Written as DNA, the CDR3 is TGTGCCAGCAGTTTCGACAGCAATCAGCCCCAGCATTTT.

The chain links TRBV6-4 to TRBJ1-1; the D gene is possibly TRBD1 (6 bases). V lost 5 bases and J lost 1, with 8 bases in between. Looked up from germline, CDR1 is MRHNA and CDR2 is SNTAGT. This CDR3 spans 13 amino acids. CDR3 sequence: CASSTQGNTEAFF. CDR3 in DNA: TGTGCCAGCAGTACACAGGGGAACACTGAAGCTTTCTTT.

This clonotype was recorded a few times. This chain connects TRBV6-2 or TRBV6-3 to TRBJ2-7, with D possibly matching TRBD1 (6 bases). The germline gives CDR1 MNHEY, CDR2 SVGEGT. The CDR3 sequence is 16 residues long. V lost 5 bases, J lost 1 base, and 18 bases lay in between. CDR3 in DNA: TGTGCCAGCAGTCTACTGGGGGCTCGGGGTTCCTACGAGCAGTACTTC. It is translated as CASSLLGARGSYEQYF.

This clonotype was picked up many times. The chain couples TRBV20-1 to TRBJ2-3, with D possibly matching TRBD2 (7 bases). The V and J ends lost 7 bases and 3 bases respectively, with 23 bases between them. Germline CDR1 is DFQATT and CDR2 is SNEGSKA (reference sequence). The CDR3 has 16 amino acids. Here the CDR3 reads CSVGGGGPRSTDTQYF. Here the CDR3 DNA reads TGCAGTGTAGGGGGGGGAGGTCCCCGAAGTACAGATACGCAGTATTTT.

J is TRBJ2-7 and V is TRBV13; 12 positions match TRBD2. Germline trimming cut 5 bases from V and 6 bases from J; bases unmatched to any gene: 8. The CDR3 loop spans 15 amino acids. Germline CDR1 and CDR2: PRHDT and FYEKMQ (reference sequence). CDR3 loop: CASSRELAGGSEQYF. The DNA of the CDR3 is TGTGCCAGCAGCCGCGAGCTAGCGGGAGGGAGCGAGCAGTACTTC.

This clonotype occurred many times. V gene TRBV3-1 combines with J gene TRBJ2-7; D gene uncertain. The CDR3 spans 14 residues. The germline V and J ends were trimmed by 9 bases and 4 bases, with 19 bases remaining between them. In germline, CDR1 is LGHDT, CDR2 YNNKEL (reference sequence). CDR3 in amino acids: CASARLGGEYEQYF. The CDR3 DNA reads TGTGCCAGTGCCCGTCTGGGTGGTGAGTACGAGCAGTACTTC.

This clonotype was detected many times. The J gene is TRBJ2-7, the V gene TRBV7-8, with TRBD2 identical over 7 bases. The germline V gene has CDR1 SGHVS and CDR2 FQNEAQ. J was trimmed by 2 bases and V by 5 bases; bases with no gene match: 6. CDR3 length equals 14 residues. DNA for the CDR3: TGTGCCAGCAGCCCTAGACTAGCTCCCTACGAGCAGTACTTC. Its protein product is CASSPRLAPYEQYF.

This clonotype occurred a few times. V is TRBV12-3 or TRBV12-4 and J is TRBJ2-7; the D is unclear. The length of the CDR3 is 12 residues. The germline V and J ends were trimmed by 2 bases and 7 bases, with 9 bases remaining between them. Here the CDR3 reads CASSLPSPEQYF. CDR3 sequence (DNA): TGTGCCAGCAGTTTACCAAGTCCGGAGCAGTACTTC.

This chain joins TRBV30 and TRBJ1-1, with D possibly TRBD1 on 5 matching bases. The length of the CDR3 is 14 residues. CDR1 is GTSNPN, CDR2 SVGIG, per germline (reference sequence). Trimming cost V 3 bases and J 10 bases, with 21 bases left between them. CDR3 protein: CAWRAGTARKGAFF. CDR3 coding DNA: TGTGCCTGGAGGGCCGGGACGGCCCGCAAGGGAGCTTTCTTT.

This clonotype has ten or more counts. The rearrangement uses TRBV11-2 and TRBJ1-1, with a tentative D call TRBD1 (5 bases). The V and J ends lost 3 bases and 1 base respectively, with 6 bases between them. Germline-derived CDR1 and CDR2 are SGHAT and FQNNGV. The CDR3 has 13 residues. For the CDR3, the DNA is TGTGCCAGCAGCTTCCAGGGGAACACTGAAGCTTTCTTT. Its translation: CASSFQGNTEAFF.

This clonotype has ten or more counts. The chain employs TRBV6-2 or TRBV6-3 and TRBJ2-1; D is possibly TRBD1 (6 bases). The germline V gene encodes CDR1 MNHEY and CDR2 SVGEGT. This CDR3 contains 15 residues. V dropped 4 bases and J dropped 10 bases, with 20 bases sitting between them. DNA for the CDR3: TGTGCCAGCAGTTTAAACCAGGACAGCGCTAGGGAGCAGTTCTTC. Its translation is CASSLNQDSAREQFF.